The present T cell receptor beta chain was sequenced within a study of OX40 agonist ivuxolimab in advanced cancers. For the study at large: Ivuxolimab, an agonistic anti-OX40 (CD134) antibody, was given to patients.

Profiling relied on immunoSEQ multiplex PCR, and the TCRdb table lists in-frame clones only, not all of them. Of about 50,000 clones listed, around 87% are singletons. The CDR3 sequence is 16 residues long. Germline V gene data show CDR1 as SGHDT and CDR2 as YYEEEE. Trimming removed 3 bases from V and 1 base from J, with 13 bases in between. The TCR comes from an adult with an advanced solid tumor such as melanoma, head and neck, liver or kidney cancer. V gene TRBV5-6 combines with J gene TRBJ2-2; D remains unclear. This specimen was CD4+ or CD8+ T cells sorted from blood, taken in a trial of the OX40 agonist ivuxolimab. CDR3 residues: CASSSAPTMNTGELFF. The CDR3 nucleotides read TGTGCCAGCAGCTCCGCACCGACAATGAACACCGGGGAGCTGTTTTTT.